Shown below are 4 T cell receptor beta chains from a single sample sequenced in a study of vaccination effects on CD4 cells after COVID-19. The repertoire was sequenced with immunoSEQ multiplex PCR; TCRdb's copy has only in-frame clones and lacks some. Of more than 25,000 clones listed, about 66% are singletons. Using viral peptide pools, the ViraFEST assay grew out antigen-specific CD4+ T cells prior to sequencing. The culture ran for approximately nine days before CD4+ T cells were isolated. Antigens of these TCRs are unknown. The source material was CD4+ T cells from PBMCs cultured with HCoV-229E spike peptides, sampled before COVID-19 vaccination. These receptors were taken from a human donor who received a COVID-19 vaccine.

This clone was seen once. V is TRBV5-1 and J is TRBJ2-5; D possibly corresponds to TRBD1 (5 bases). Between the trimmed V and J ends, which lost 0 bases and 5 bases, there was a span of 8 bases. Germline V gives CDR1 SGHRS, CDR2 YFSETQ. The CDR3 consists of 13 residues. CDR3 region: CASSLGGRETQYF. CDR3 bases: TGCGCCAGCAGCTTGGGGGGCCGGGAGACCCAGTACTTC.

This clone turned up a few times. V usage is TRBV18 and J usage is TRBJ1-2; 7 nucleotides match TRBD1. The V and J ends lost 2 bases and 3 bases, in that order; junction bases with no gene match: 3. This CDR3 is 14 amino acids long. In germline, CDR1 is KGHSH, CDR2 LQKENI. The CDR3 coding sequence is TGTGCCAGCTCACCATCCAGGGGGGACTATGGCTACACCTTC. Protein: CASSPSRGDYGYTF.

The gene calls are TRBV9 and TRBJ2-7; 9 nucleotides match TRBD1. After removal of 4 bases from V and 3 bases from J, the junction contained 14 bases not matched to a gene. The germline CDR1 and CDR2 sequences are SGDLS and YYNGEE. This CDR3 comprises 17 residues. CDR3 in amino acids: CASSLRLPGQGFYEQYF. In nucleotides, the CDR3 is TGTGCCAGCAGCTTACGTTTACCGGGACAGGGTTTCTACGAGCAGTACTTC. The full variable domain, with the rest looked up from reference TRBV9 and TRBJ2-7, is DSGVTQTPKHLITATGQRVTLRCSPRSGDLSVYWYQQSLDQGLQFLIQYYNGEERAKGNILERFSAQQFPDLHSELNLSSLELGDSALYFCASSLRLPGQGFYEQYFGPGTRLTVT.

The chain joins TRBV10-3 to TRBJ2-2; either TRBD1 or TRBD2 may fit D (7 bases each). V was pared by 7 bases and J by 7 bases, with 13 bases between. Germline V gene data show CDR1 as ENHRY and CDR2 as SYGVKD. The CDR3 has 13 amino acids. CDR3 in DNA: TGTGCCATCACCGACAGGGAGGGCGGGGAGCTGTTTTTT. Protein sequence: CAITDREGGELFF.